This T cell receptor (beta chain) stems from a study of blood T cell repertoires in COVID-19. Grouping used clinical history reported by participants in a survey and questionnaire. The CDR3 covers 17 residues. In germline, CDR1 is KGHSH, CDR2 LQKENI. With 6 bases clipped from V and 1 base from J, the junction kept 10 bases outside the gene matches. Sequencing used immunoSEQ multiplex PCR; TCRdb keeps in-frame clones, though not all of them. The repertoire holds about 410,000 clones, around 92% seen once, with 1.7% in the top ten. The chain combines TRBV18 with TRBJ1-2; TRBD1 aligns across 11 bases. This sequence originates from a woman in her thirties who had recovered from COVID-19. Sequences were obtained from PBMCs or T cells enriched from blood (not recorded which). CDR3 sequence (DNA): TGTGCCAGCTCCCCAACCCACGGGACAGGGGGTAACTATGGCTACACCTTC. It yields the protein CASSPTHGTGGNYGYTF.